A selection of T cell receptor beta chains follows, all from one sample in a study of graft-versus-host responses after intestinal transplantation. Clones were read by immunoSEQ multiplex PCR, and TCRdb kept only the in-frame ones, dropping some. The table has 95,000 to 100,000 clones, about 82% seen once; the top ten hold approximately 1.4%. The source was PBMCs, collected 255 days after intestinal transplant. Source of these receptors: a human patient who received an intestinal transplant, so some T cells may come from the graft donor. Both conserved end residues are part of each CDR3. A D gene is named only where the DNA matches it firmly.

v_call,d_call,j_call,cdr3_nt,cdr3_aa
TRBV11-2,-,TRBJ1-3,TGTGCCAGCAGCTTAGGGGGCTCTGGAAACACCATATATTTT,CASSLGGSGNTIYF
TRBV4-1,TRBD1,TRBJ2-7,TGCGCCAGCAGCCAAACCCCTTCCTTCCGACAGGGCTACGAGCAGTACTTC,CASSQTPSFRQGYEQYF
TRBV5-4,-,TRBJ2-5,TGTGCCAGCAGCTTGCAGGGGAGAGAGACCCAGTACTTC,CASSLQGRETQYF
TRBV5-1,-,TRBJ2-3,TGCGCCAGCAGCTTGGAGTACACAGATACGCAGTATTTT,CASSLEYTDTQYF
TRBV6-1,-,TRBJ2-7,TGTGCCAGCAGTGAACTGGGTAGGCTCGAGCAGTACTTC,CASSELGRLEQYF
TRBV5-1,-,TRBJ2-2,TGCGCCAGCAGTCGAGAGAACGCGAACACCGGGGAGCTGTTTTTT,CASSRENANTGELFF
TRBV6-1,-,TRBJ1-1,TGTGCCAGCAGTGAAGATCTGGATTCGAACACTGAAGCTTTCTTT,CASSEDLDSNTEAFF
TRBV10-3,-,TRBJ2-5,TGTGCCATCAGTGAGAACTTGTCAACGGGACAAGAGACCCAGTACTTC,CAISENLSTGQETQYF
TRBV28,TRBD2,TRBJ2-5,TGTGCCAGCAGTTTCAGCGGGGGAGTCAAGACCCAGTACTTC,CASSFSGGVKTQYF
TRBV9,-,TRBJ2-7,TGTGCCAGCAGCGTAGGTGAAGGGGCCTACGAGCAGTACTTC,CASSVGEGAYEQYF
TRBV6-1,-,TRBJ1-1,TGTGCCAGCAGTGACAGGAGGGAGAACACTGAAGCTTTCTTT,CASSDRRENTEAFF
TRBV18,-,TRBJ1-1,TGTGCCAGCTCATCACCATTACAGGTCCTCGAAGCTTTCTTT,CASSSPLQVLEAFF
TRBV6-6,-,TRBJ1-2,TGTGCCAGCAACATAGGGGTAAACTATGGCTACACCTTC,CASNIGVNYGYTF
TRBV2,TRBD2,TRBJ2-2,TGTGCCAGCAGAGGACTAGTTTCAACCGGGGAGCTGTTTTTT,CASRGLVSTGELFF